This T cell receptor beta chain is from a study of T cell responses to AZD1222 COVID-19 vaccine. Study-wide results and limits: Across the whole spike, CD4 TCRs peaked at regions 160-218 and 743-854. Among the donors, most were white British and more were female, and clonal diversity was possibly underestimated.

Libraries were prepared by immunoSEQ multiplex PCR; TCRdb keeps only in-frame clonotypes and omits some of them. The table lists 150,000 to 200,000 clones, approximately 95% of them singletons. This CDR3 is 11 amino acids long. CDR1 is ENHRY, CDR2 SYGVKD, per germline. Trimming removed 0 bases from V and 10 bases from J, with 7 bases in between. About this clone: Its antigen is unknown.

This clonotype was sampled from an adult in good health. The chain has TRBV10-3 and TRBJ2-7; D is uncertain. Material: peripheral blood, obtained on day 0 of AZD1222 vaccination. DNA for the CDR3: TGTGCCATCAGTGAGTCGGAGACTCAGTACTTC. It is translated as CAISESETQYF.